This T cell receptor beta chain was obtained from a study of post-analysis software for immune sequencing data. The CDR3 extends over 15 amino acids. V dropped 0 bases and J dropped 3; count of bases not matched to a gene: 5. The V gene's germline CDR1 is SGHRS and CDR2 YFSETQ. Presence of unique molecular identifiers characterized the TCR beta cDNA libraries. TCRdb used MiXCR to reprocess the PCR reads, holding one entry per CDR3 protein. The sample shows 380,000 or so distinct CDR3 sequences, less than 40% of them seen only once. Study-wide results and limits: Among five TRBV segments more frequent in patients than controls were TRBV5-6, TRBV5-1 and TRBV20-1.

A note on this clonotype: What it binds is not known.

The gene calls are TRBV5-1 and TRBJ1-2, with 7 bases lining up with TRBD1. Sequencing was carried out using blood. The sequence derives from a girl aged 10-17 years with multiple sclerosis. CDR3 DNA sequence: TGCGCCAGCAGCTTGGGACAGGGACGCGACTATGGCTACACCTTC. This encodes CASSLGQGRDYGYTF.